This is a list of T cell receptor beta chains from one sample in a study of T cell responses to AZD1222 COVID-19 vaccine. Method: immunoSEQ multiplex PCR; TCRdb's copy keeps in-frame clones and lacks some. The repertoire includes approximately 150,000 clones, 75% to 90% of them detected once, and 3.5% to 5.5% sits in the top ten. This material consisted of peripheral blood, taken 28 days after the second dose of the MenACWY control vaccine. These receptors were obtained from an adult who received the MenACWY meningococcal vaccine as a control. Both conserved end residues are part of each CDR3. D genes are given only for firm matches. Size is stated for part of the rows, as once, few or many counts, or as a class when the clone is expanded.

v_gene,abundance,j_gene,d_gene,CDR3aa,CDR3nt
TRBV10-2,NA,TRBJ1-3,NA,CASSETWYGSSGNTIYF,TGCGCCAGCAGTGAGACGTGGTACGGGAGCTCTGGAAACACCATATATTTT
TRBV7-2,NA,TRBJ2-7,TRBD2,CASSSDIAGSSYEQYF,TGTGCCAGCAGCTCGGATATAGCGGGGAGCTCCTACGAGCAGTACTTC
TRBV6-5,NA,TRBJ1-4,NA,CASSYSVTSGTEKLFF,TGTGCCAGCAGTTACTCGGTTACTTCCGGGACGGAAAAACTGTTTTTT
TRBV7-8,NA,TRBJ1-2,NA,CASSLRPARGYTF,TGTGCCAGCAGCTTAAGGCCAGCTCGAGGCTACACCTTC
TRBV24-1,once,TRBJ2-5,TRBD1,CATSPAGTGPSTQYF,TGTGCCACCAGTCCCGCCGGGACAGGGCCATCGACCCAGTACTTC
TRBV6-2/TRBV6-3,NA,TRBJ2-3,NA,CASSLQQAVGADTQYF,TGTGCCAGCAGTTTGCAGCAGGCGGTGGGGGCAGATACGCAGTATTTT
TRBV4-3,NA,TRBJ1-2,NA,CASSQEVEGYSYGYTF,TGCGCCAGCAGCCAAGAGGTTGAGGGCTATAGCTATGGCTACACCTTC
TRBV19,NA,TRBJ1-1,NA,CASRKGSVNTEAFF,TGTGCCAGTAGAAAAGGGTCAGTTAACACTGAAGCTTTCTTT
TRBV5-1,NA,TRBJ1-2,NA,CASSRDTNYYGYTF,TGCGCCAGCAGCAGGGACACCAACTACTATGGCTACACCTTC
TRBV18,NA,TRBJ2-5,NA,CASSRGLGETQYF,TGTGCCAGCTCACGGGGGCTTGGAGAGACCCAGTACTTC
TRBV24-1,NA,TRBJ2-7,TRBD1,CATSDLSPRTGKDFYEQYF,TGTGCCACCAGTGATTTGTCCCCCCGGACAGGGAAGGATTTCTACGAGCAGTACTTC
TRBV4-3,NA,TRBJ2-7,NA,CASSQDWKYGNYEQYF,TGCGCCAGCAGCCAAGATTGGAAATACGGCAACTACGAGCAGTACTTC
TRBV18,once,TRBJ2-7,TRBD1,CASSPGDRYEQYF,TGTGCCAGCTCACCAGGGGACAGATACGAGCAGTACTTC
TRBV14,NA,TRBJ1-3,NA,CASSQSMSGNTIYF,TGTGCCAGCAGCCAATCGATGTCCGGAAACACCATATATTTT
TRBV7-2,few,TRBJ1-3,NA,CASSSSFSGNTIYF,TGTGCCAGCAGTTCGTCCTTCTCTGGAAACACCATATATTTT
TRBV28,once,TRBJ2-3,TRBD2,CASNSGGGWGDTQYF,TGTGCCAGCAACTCCGGCGGGGGTTGGGGAGATACGCAGTATTTT
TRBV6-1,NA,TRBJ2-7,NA,CASSEGTGRYEQYF,TGTGCCAGCAGTGAAGGCACAGGGCGGTACGAGCAGTACTTC
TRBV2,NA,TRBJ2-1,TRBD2,CASELAGNNEQFF,TGTGCCAGCGAACTAGCGGGAAACAATGAGCAGTTCTTC
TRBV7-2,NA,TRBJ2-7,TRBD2,CASTPLGGSTPYEQYF,TGTGCCAGCACCCCGTTGGGCGGGAGCACTCCCTACGAGCAGTACTTC
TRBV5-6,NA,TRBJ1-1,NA,CASSLSPRMNTEAFF,TGTGCCAGCAGCTTGTCCCCACGTATGAACACTGAAGCTTTCTTT
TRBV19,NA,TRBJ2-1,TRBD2,CASSIATSGTYNEQFF,TGTGCCAGTAGTATAGCCACTAGCGGGACTTACAATGAGCAGTTCTTC
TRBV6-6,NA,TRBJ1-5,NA,CASSSLVSNQPQHF,TGTGCCAGCAGTTCGTTAGTTAGCAATCAGCCCCAGCATTTT